This entry concerns a single T cell receptor beta chain. Its target is unknown. Through a sample-barcoded 5' primer and a J-beta primer mix, a second PCR was run for 7 to 11 cycles. TCRdb re-called the 5' RACE reads through MiXCR, storing one row per CDR3 protein. Of under 2,000,000 distinct CDR3 sequences listed, roughly 50% were seen once; the top ten hold approximately 2.1%. The record originates from a study of blood T cells in healthy people across ages. Study-level results: Long-lived donors carried more naive CD4+ cells and greater diversity than aged donors.

J was trimmed by 12 bases and V by 3 bases; bases with no gene match: 4. From germline, CDR1 is LGHNA and CDR2 YSLEER. The CDR3 spans 14 residues. J is TRBJ1-6 and V is TRBV4-3; TRBD1 matches 11 bases. Sequenced sample: blood. This TCR was recovered from a woman in her forties in good health. The CDR3 nucleotides are TGCGCCAGCAGCCACGGGACAGGGGGTTTACCCCTCCACTTT. Translated: CASSHGTGGLPLHF.